Reported below is one T cell receptor (beta chain). These data are taken from a study of control samples from healthy donors and cancer patients. Per the germline V gene, CDR1 is MNHEY and CDR2 is SVGAGI. This CDR3 contains 14 residues. Trimming at V came to 10 bases and at J to 3 bases, leaving 9 bases not matched to a gene. Produced via immunoSEQ multiplex PCR; TCRdb's table is partial and in-frame only. The sample includes roughly 120,000 clones, 80% to 90% seen only once; the top ten take approximately 1.1%. Sequencing input: PBMCs. The clonotype was recovered from a woman in her fifties or sixties with colorectal cancer. J is TRBJ2-7 and V is TRBV6-5, with TRBD1 matching 10 bases. Here the CDR3 DNA reads TGTGCCATTATGGGACAGGGGTCTTTCTACGAGCAGTACTTC. It translates to CAIMGQGSFYEQYF.